The T cell receptor (beta chain) described here comes from a study of blood T cell repertoires in COVID-19. Study at large: Some COVID-19 samples were acute and others convalescent; all came from the United States, Italy and Spain.

The germline CDR1 and CDR2 sequences are SGHRS and YFSETQ. V gave up 0 bases and J gave up 0 bases, with 13 bases separating them. This CDR3 has 17 residues. Original processing methods: Amplifying reference gene primers gave estimates of nucleated cell counts. Sequencing was performed with immunoSEQ multiplex PCR; in TCRdb, only in-frame clones are kept and a portion is missing. From that table come the V and J calls and clone size; the DNA was used to work out D and trimming. The table includes roughly 520,000 clones, around 89% detected once. Participants were aged roughly 18 to 89 years from about two dozen US areas.

This sequence originates from a woman aged 40 to 50 who had recovered from COVID-19. Sequencing input: PBMCs or T cells enriched from blood (not recorded which). The rearrangement joins TRBV5-1 to TRBJ1-3, with a tentative D call TRBD1 (6 bases). CDR3 region: CASSLGTGQSSGNTIYF. The CDR3 DNA sequence: TGCGCCAGCAGCTTGGGAACCGGACAGTCCTCTGGAAACACCATATATTTT.